This T cell receptor beta chain is from a study of identical twins. In its sample, this clonotype was seen many times. Its antigen is unknown. The CDR3 is made up of 14 amino acids. V was clipped by 5 bases and J by 7 bases, with 17 bases between them. Overall study results and limits: Conclusions relied on cross-sectional statistical analysis, not following the same donors. Twin-shared out-of-frame alpha sequences showed excess low generation probability.

A universal primer binding site was introduced by template switching. The final cDNA contained unique molecular identifiers. Via MiXCR, TCRdb re-called the 5' RACE reads, giving one row per CDR3 protein. Among about 200,000 distinct CDR3 sequences listed, approximately 9% were seen once. The gene calls are TRBV12-3 or TRBV12-4 and TRBJ2-5, with a possible D match to TRBD1 (6 bases). The receptor was derived from a woman aged 18-29 years in good health. The specimen sequenced was memory (CD45RO+) T cells sorted from blood. The CDR3 nucleotides are TGTGCCAGCAGTCTCCCGGTCGTAGGGGGGACCCAGTACTTC. Protein sequence: CASSLPVVGGTQYF.